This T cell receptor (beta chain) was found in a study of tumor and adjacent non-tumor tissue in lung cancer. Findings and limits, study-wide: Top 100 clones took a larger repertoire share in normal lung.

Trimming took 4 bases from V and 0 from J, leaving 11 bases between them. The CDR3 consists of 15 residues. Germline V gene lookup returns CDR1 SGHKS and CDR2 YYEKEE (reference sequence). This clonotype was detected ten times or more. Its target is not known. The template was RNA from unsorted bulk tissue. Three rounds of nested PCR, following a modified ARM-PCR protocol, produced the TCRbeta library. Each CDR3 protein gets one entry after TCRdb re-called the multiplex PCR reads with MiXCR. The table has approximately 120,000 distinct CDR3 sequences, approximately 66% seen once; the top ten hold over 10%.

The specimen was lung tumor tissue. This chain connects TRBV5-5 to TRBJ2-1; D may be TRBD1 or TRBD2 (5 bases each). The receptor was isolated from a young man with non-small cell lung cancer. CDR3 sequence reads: CASSRDVSSYNEQFF. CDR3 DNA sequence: TGTGCCAGCAGCCGGGACGTGAGCTCCTACAATGAGCAGTTCTTC.